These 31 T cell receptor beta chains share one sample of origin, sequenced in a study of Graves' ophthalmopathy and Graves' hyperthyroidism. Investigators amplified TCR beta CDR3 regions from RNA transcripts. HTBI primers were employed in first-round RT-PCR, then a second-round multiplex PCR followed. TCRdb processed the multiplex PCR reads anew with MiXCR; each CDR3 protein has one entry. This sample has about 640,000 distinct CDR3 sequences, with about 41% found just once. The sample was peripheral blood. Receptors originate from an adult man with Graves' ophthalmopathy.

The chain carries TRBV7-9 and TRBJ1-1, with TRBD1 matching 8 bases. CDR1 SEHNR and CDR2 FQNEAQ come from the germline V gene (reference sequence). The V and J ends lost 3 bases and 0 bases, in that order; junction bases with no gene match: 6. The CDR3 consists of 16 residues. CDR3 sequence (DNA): TGTGCCAGCAGCTTTATTACAGGGGGATTGAACACTGAAGCTTTCTTT. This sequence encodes CASSFITGGLNTEAFF.

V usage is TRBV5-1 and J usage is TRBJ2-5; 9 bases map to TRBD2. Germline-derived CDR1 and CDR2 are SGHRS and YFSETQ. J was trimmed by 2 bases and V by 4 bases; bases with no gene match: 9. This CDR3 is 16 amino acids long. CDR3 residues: CASSPGTSWNQETQYF. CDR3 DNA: TGCGCCAGCAGCCCTGGGACTAGCTGGAATCAAGAGACCCAGTACTTC.

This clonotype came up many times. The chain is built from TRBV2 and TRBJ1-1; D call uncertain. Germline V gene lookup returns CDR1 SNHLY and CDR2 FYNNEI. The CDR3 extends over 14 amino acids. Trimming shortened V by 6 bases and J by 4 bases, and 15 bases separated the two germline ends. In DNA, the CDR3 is TGTGCCAGCAGCCCGAAAGGGTTGGGCACTGAAGCTTTCTTT. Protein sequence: CASSPKGLGTEAFF.

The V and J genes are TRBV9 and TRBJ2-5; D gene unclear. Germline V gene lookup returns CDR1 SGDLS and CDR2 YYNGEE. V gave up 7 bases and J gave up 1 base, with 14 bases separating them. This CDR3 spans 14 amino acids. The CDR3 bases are TGTGCCAGCTCACGCCCCAGCGCCCAAGAGACCCAGTACTTC. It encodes CASSRPSAQETQYF.

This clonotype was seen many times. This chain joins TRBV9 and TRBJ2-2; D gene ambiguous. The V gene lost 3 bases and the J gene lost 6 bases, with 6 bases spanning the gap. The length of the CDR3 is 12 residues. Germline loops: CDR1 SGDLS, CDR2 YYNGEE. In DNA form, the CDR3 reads TGTGCCAGCAGCGCGGTCGCCGGGGAGCTGTTTTTT. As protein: CASSAVAGELFF.

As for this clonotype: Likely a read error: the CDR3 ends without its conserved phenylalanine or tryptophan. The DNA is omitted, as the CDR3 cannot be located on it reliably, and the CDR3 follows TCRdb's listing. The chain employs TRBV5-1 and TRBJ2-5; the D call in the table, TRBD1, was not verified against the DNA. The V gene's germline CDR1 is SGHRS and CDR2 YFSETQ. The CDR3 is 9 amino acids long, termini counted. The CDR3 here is CASSFGTGG.

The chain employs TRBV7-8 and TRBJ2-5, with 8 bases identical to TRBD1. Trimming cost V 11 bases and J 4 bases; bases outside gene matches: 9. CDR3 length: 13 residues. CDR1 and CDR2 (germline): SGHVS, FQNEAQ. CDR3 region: CAWSPQGGETQYF. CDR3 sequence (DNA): TGTGCCTGGAGTCCACAGGGGGGAGAGACCCAGTACTTC.

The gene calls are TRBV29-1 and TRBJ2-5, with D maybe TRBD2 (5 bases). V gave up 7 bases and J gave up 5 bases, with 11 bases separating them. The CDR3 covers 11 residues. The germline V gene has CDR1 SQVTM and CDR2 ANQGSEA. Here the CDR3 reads CSGGPRETQYF. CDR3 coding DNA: TGCAGCGGCGGGCCCCGGGAGACCCAGTACTTC.

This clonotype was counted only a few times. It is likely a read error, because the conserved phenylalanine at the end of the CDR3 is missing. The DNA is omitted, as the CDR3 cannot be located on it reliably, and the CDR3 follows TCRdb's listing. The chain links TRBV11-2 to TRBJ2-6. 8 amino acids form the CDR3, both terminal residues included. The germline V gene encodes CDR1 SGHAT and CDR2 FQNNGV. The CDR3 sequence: CASSLFLQ.

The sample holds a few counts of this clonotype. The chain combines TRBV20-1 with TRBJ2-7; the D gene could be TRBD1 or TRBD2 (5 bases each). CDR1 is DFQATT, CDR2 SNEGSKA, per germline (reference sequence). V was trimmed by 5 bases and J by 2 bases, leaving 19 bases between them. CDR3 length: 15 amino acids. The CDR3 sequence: CSAQGPNVQTYEQYF. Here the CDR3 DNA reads TGCAGTGCTCAGGGACCAAATGTTCAAACCTACGAGCAGTACTTC.

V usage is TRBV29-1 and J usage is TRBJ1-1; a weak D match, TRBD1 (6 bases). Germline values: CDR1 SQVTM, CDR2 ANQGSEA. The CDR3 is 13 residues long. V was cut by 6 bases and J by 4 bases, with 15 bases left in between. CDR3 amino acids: CSVGWGAGTEAFF. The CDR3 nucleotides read TGCAGCGTCGGGTGGGGGGCTGGCACTGAAGCTTTCTTT.

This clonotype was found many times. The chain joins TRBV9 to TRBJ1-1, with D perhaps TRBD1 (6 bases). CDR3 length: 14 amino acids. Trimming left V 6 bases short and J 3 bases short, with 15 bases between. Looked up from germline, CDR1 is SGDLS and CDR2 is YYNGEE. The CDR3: CASTPHREDTEAFF. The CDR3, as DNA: TGTGCCAGCACCCCACACAGGGAGGACACTGAAGCTTTCTTT.

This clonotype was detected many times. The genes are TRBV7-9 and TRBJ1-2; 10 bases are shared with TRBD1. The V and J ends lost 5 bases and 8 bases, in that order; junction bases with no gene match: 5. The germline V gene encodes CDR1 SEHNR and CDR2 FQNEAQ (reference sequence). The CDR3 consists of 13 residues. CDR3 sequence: CASSTDRGRGYTF. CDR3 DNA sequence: TGTGCCAGCAGCACTGACAGGGGGCGAGGCTACACCTTC.

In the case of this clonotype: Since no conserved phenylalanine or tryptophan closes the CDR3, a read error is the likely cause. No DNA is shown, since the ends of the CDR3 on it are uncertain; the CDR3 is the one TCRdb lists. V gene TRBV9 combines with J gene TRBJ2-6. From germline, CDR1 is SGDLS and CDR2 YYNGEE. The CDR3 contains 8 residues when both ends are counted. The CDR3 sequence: CASSYVGT.

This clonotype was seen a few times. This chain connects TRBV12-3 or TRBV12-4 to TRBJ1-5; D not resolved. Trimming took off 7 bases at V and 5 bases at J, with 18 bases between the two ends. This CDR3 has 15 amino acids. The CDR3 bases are TGTGCCAGCAACAGCCGGGGTGTATCGTATCAGCCCCAGCATTTT. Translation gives CASNSRGVSYQPQHF.

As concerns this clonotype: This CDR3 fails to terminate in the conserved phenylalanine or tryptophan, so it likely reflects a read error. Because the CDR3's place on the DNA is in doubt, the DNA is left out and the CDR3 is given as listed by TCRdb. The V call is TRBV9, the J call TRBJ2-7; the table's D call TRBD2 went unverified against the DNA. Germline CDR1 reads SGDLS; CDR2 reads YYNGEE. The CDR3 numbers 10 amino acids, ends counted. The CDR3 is CASSQTVTSG.

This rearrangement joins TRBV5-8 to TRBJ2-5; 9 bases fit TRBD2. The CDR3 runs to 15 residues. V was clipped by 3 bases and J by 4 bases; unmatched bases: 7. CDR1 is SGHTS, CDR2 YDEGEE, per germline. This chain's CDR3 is CASSSLAGPGETQYF. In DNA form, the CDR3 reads TGTGCCAGCAGCTCGCTAGCGGGACCGGGAGAGACCCAGTACTTC.

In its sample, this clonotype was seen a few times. The CDR3 DNA follows: TGCGCCAGCAGCCAAGATGGCCAAGGGGGGCGGAGTGAAGCTTTCTTT. Its protein is CASSQDGQGGRSEAFF. This sequence joins TRBV4-1 and TRBJ1-1; TRBD1 is a possible D gene (6 bases). V gave up 0 bases and J gave up 7 bases, with 18 bases separating them. This CDR3 spans 16 amino acids. Per the germline V gene, CDR1 is MGHRA and CDR2 is YSYEKL.

This CDR3 is CASSGQGAGFRGYTF. The DNA for the CDR3 is TGCGCCAGCAGCGGACAGGGGGCAGGATTCCGTGGCTACACCTTC. The chain couples TRBV5-1 to TRBJ1-2; 11 bases map to TRBD1. V lost 4 bases and J lost 7; bases outside the gene matches: 9. CDR1 SGHRS and CDR2 YFSETQ come from the germline V gene. CDR3 length: 15 residues.

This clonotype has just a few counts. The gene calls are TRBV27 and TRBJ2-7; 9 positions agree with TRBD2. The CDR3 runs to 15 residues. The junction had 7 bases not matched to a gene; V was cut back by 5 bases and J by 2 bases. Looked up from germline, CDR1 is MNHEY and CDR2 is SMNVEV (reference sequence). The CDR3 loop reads CASSPASGTTYEQYF. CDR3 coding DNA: TGTGCCAGCAGTCCGGCTAGCGGGACTACCTACGAGCAGTACTTC.

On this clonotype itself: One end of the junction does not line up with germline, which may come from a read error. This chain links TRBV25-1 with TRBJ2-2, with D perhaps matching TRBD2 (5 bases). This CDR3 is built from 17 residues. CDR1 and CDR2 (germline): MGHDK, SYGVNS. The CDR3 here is CASSPKLDSLNTRELFF. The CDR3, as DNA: TGTGCCAGCAGCCCAAAACTAGACTCACTGAACACCAGGGAGCTGTTTTTT.

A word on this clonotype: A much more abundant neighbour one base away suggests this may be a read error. CDR3 DNA: TGCAGTGCTACGGTAGGGAACTCCTACGAGCAGCACTTC. As protein: CSATVGNSYEQHF. The genes are TRBV29-1 and TRBJ2-7; D gene uncertain. The CDR3 covers 13 residues. From germline, CDR1 is SQVTM and CDR2 ANQGSEA.

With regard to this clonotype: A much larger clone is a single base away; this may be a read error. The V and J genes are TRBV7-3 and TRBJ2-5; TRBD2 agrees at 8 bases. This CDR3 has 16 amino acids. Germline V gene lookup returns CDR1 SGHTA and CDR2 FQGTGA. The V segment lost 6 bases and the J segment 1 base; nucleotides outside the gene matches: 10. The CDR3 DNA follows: TGTGCCAGCAGTTACGGGGGGGAGGACCTCCAAGAGACCCAGTACTTC. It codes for CASSYGGEDLQETQYF. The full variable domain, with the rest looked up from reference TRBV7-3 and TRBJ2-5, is GAGVSQTPSNKVTEKGKYVELRCDPISGHTALYWYRQSLGQGPEFLIYFQGTGAADDSGLPNDRFFAVRPEGSVSTLKIQRTERGDSAVYLCASSYGGEDLQETQYFGPGTRLLVL.

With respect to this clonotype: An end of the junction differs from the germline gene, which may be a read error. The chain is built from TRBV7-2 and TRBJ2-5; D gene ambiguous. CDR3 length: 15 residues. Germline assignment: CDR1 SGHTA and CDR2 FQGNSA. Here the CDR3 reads CAISDRVVYQETQYF. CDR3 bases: TGTGCCATCAGCGACCGAGTTGTGTACCAGGAGACCCAGTACTTC.

CDR3 protein: CASSRSEGGAGALNTEAFF. CDR3 bases: TGTGCCAGCTCCCGGAGCGAGGGGGGAGCAGGGGCCTTGAACACTGAAGCTTTCTTT. The chain recombines TRBV5-6 with TRBJ1-1, with D possibly being TRBD1 (6 bases). Between the trimmed V and J ends, which lost 7 bases and 0 bases, there was a span of 28 bases. CDR1 and CDR2 (germline): SGHDT, YYEEEE. CDR3 length: 19 residues.

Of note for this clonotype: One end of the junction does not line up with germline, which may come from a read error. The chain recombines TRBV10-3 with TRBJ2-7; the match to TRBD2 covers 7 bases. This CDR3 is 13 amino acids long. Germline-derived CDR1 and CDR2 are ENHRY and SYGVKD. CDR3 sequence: CAISGPGGTEQYF. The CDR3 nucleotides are TGTGCAATCAGTGGCCCGGGGGGAACCGAGCAGTACTTC.

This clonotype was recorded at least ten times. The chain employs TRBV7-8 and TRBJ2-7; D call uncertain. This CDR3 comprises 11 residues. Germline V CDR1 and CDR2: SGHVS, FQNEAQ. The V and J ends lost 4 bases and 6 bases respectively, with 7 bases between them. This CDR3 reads CASSSPSEQYF. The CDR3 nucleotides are TGTGCCAGCAGCTCCCCATCCGAGCAGTACTTC.

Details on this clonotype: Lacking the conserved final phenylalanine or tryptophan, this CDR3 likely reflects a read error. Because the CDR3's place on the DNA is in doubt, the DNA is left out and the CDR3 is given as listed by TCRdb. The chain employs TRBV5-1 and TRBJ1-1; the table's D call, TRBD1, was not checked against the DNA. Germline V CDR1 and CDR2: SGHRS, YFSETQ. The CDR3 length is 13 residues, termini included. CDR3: CASSSTGLTEASS.

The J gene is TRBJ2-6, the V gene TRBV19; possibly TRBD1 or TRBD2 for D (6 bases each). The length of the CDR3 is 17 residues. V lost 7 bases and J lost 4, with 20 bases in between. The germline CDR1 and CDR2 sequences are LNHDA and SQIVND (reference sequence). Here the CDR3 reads CASTDRGRGTGANVLTF. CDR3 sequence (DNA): TGTGCCAGTACTGACCGGGGGCGCGGGACCGGGGCCAACGTCCTGACTTTC.

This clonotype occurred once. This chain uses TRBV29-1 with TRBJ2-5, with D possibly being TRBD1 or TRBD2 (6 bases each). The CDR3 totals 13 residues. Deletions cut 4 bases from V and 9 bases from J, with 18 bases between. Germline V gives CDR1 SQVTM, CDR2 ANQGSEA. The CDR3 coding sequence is TGCAGCGTTGGACAGGCGGAGGGCCAGCCCCAGTACTTC. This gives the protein CSVGQAEGQPQYF. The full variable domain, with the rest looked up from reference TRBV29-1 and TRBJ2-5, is SAVISQKPSRDICQRGTSLTIQCQVDSQVTMMFWYRQQPGQSLTLIATANQGSEATYESGFVIDKFPISRPNLTFSTLTVSNMSPEDSSIYLCSVGQAEGQPQYFGPGTRLLVL.

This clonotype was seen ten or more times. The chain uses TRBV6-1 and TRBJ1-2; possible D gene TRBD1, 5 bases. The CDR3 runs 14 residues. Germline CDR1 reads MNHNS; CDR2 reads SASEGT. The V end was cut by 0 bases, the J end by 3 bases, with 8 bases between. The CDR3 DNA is TGTGCCAGCAGTGAAGCGGAGGGGTACTATGGCTACACCTTC. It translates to CASSEAEGYYGYTF.